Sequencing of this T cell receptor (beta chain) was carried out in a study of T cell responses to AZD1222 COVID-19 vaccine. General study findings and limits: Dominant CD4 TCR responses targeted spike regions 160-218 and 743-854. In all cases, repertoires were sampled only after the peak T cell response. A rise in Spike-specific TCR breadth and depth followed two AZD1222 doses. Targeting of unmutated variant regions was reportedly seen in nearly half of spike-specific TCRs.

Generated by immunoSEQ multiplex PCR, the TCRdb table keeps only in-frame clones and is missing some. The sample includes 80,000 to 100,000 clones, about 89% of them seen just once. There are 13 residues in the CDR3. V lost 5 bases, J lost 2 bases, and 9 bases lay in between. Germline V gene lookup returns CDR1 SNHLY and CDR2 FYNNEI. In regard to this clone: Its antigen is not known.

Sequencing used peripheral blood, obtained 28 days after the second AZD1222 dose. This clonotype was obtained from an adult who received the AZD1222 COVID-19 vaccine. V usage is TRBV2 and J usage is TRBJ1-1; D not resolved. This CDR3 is CASSIDGNTEAFF. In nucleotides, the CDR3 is TGTGCCAGCAGTATAGACGGAAACACTGAAGCTTTCTTT. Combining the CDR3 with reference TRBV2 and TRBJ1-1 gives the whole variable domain EPEVTQTPSHQVTQMGQEVILRCVPISNHLYFYWYRQILGQKVEFLVSFYNNEISEKSEIFDDQFSVERPDGSNFTLKIRSTKLEDSAMYFCASSIDGNTEAFFGQGTRLTVV.